This T cell receptor (beta chain) was sequenced in a study of T cells after somatic rescue of genetic block. The repertoire was sequenced with immunoSEQ multiplex PCR; TCRdb's copy has only in-frame clones and lacks some. The table includes more than 70,000 clones, over 80% detected once. Germline CDR1 reads LGHNA; CDR2 reads YSLEER. This CDR3 contains 14 residues. V shed 4 bases and J shed 3 bases, with 13 bases lying between them. The clonotype originates from a woman aged 18-29 years. The sequenced sample consisted of peripheral blood mononuclear cells (PBMCs). The chain has TRBV4-3 and TRBJ2-7; no definite D call. CDR3 coding DNA: TGCGCCAGCAGCCGCTCCTCTGCCGACTACGAGCAGTACTTC. This codes for CASSRSSADYEQYF.